This T cell receptor beta chain was found in a study of cytomegalovirus exposure and HLA in healthy donors. Study-level background: From donors who were HLA-typed, an early data release held around 85 million unique TCRs. The study, taken as a whole, reports: An analysis that was carried out later associated approximately 15,000 TCR beta sequences with HLA alleles at 0.05 false discovery rate.

PCR employed 60 Vbeta and 13 Jbeta primers. TCRdb's table, derived via immunoSEQ multiplex PCR, lists solely in-frame clones and lacks some. The sample contains 150,000 or so clones, nearly 80% of which appear only once. The germline gives CDR1 SGHNT, CDR2 YYREEE (reference sequence). The junction had 11 bases not matched to a gene; V was cut back by 4 bases and J by 8 bases. This CDR3 comprises 16 residues. A word on this clone: Its antigen is still unknown.

It was healthy bone marrow donors who served as donors. Whereas donors were nominally healthy upon sampling, unrecorded immune exposures were probable. The sample comprised PBMCs. The TCR sequence derives from a man between 35 and 55 years old in good health and CMV-seropositive. The genes are TRBV5-4 and TRBJ2-1, with 11 bases that match TRBD2. The CDR3 sequence is CASSDKWGLAADEQFF. Written as DNA, the CDR3 is TGTGCCAGCAGCGATAAGTGGGGACTAGCGGCCGATGAGCAGTTCTTC.